The sequence of this TCR beta chain was determined in a study of blood T cell repertoires in COVID-19. Study details: There were acute and convalescent COVID-19 samples, and they came from the United States, Italy and Spain. T cells, B-cell-depleted T cells, or PBMCs supplied cDNA or gDNA.

Original processing notes: Reference gene primer amplification in the assay estimated nucleated cell counts. Assay: immunoSEQ multiplex PCR; the TCRdb copy retains only in-frame clones and omits some. The V and J calls and clone size were taken over from that table, and D and trimming were inferred from the DNA. The sample contains over 200,000 clones, over 75% of which appear only once. The CDR3 is 15 residues long. The germline V gene has CDR1 SGDLS and CDR2 YYNGEE. With V trimmed by 0 bases and J by 2 bases, 3 bases remained unmatched. Material: peripheral blood. This sequence originates from an elderly man with acute or convalescent COVID-19. The V and J genes are TRBV9 and TRBJ1-2; 8 bases match TRBD1. The CDR3 loop is CASSVGGTGNYGYTF. DNA of the CDR3: TGTGCCAGCAGCGTAGGGGGGACAGGAAACTATGGCTACACCTTC. Using reference TRBV9 and TRBJ1-2 for the parts outside the CDR3, the full variable domain is DSGVTQTPKHLITATGQRVTLRCSPRSGDLSVYWYQQSLDQGLQFLIQYYNGEERAKGNILERFSAQQFPDLHSELNLSSLELGDSALYFCASSVGGTGNYGYTFGSGTRLTVV.